The 19 T cell receptor beta chains below come from one sample, sequenced in a study of regulatory and conventional T cells in RAG deficiency. The assay was immunoSEQ multiplex PCR, and TCRdb's table has in-frame clones only and misses some. The sample comprises fewer than 35,000 clones, about 87% of which are singletons, and under 5.5% rests with the top ten. These sequences were also reported in another study, on regulatory T cells. That source notes: Primers: 52 TRBV forward and 13 TRBJ reverse.

Material for sequencing was CD8+ T cells sorted from blood. The receptors here all came from a human donor in good health.

This clone has a single count. The rearrangement uses TRBV5-4 and TRBJ1-6; D remains ambiguous. Germline CDR1 SGHNT, CDR2 YYREEE (reference sequence). Trimming took 0 bases from V and 3 from J, leaving 1 base between them. This CDR3 comprises 13 residues. The CDR3 DNA follows: TGTGCCAGCAGCTTGGACTATAATTCACCCCTCCACTTT. Translated, it gives CASSLDYNSPLHF.

The chain has TRBV6-4 and TRBJ2-3; TRBD2 matches 9 bases. Trimming took 5 bases from V and 2 from J; bases not matched to a gene: 5. Germline V gene lookup returns CDR1 MRHNA and CDR2 SNTAGT. The CDR3 is made up of 15 amino acids. DNA of the CDR3: TGTGCCAGCAGTCCCTTAGCGGGAGTCACAGATACGCAGTATTTT. This gives the protein CASSPLAGVTDTQYF.

This chain joins TRBV7-8 and TRBJ1-6, with no clear D. The CDR3 runs to 17 residues. Looked up from germline, CDR1 is SGHVS and CDR2 is FQNEAQ. The V end lost 1 base, the J end lost 0 bases, and 10 bases lay between the germline ends. The CDR3 spells CASSLDRPSSYNSPLHF. For the CDR3, the DNA is TGTGCCAGCAGCTTAGATCGTCCGAGCTCCTATAATTCACCCCTCCACTTT. Using reference TRBV7-8 and TRBJ1-6 for the parts outside the CDR3, the full variable domain is GAGVSQSPRYKVAKRGQDVALRCDPISGHVSLFWYQQALGQGPEFLTYFQNEAQLDKSGLPSDRFFAERPEGSVSTLKIQRTQQEDSAVYLCASSLDRPSSYNSPLHFGNGTRLTVT.

J is TRBJ1-2 and V is TRBV5-4; 9 positions match TRBD1. The germline V gene encodes CDR1 SGHNT and CDR2 YYREEE (reference sequence). This CDR3 is 15 amino acids long. The ends lost 5 bases at V and 2 bases at J; junction bases unmatched: 7. CDR3 sequence (DNA): TGTGCCAGCAGGGTGGGGGACAGGGTCAACTATGGCTACACCTTC. Amino acid sequence: CASRVGDRVNYGYTF.

The genes are TRBV6-5 and TRBJ2-7; TRBD2 might be the D (5 bases). V lost 10 bases and J lost 2, with 15 bases in between. The CDR3 length is 13 residues. The V gene's germline CDR1 is MNHEY and CDR2 SVGAGI. In DNA, the CDR3 is TGTGCCACGTCCAGGCAGGAGGCCTACGAGCAGTACTTC. It encodes CATSRQEAYEQYF.

The CDR3 region has the DNA TGTGCCAGCAGCTTATTGGACACAGATACGCAGTATTTT. Translated: CASSLLDTDTQYF. The chain recombines TRBV11-2 with TRBJ2-3; D is uncertain. This CDR3 is built from 13 residues. The V gene lost 2 bases and the J gene lost 2 bases, with 5 bases spanning the gap. The germline gives CDR1 SGHAT, CDR2 FQNNGV.

The genes are TRBV7-2 and TRBJ1-1; unclear D gene. The CDR3 runs to 12 residues. The germline V gene has CDR1 SGHTA and CDR2 FQGNSA. V lost 4 bases, J lost 0 bases, and 3 bases lay in between. The CDR3 nucleotides read TGTGCCAGCAGCTCAGTGAACACTGAAGCTTTCTTT. Encoded protein: CASSSVNTEAFF.

The genes are TRBV7-8 and TRBJ1-5; D is unclear. The CDR3 is 13 residues long. The germline gives CDR1 SGHVS, CDR2 FQNEAQ. V was shortened by 4 bases and J by 7 bases, with 11 bases between the two germline ends. For the CDR3, the DNA is TGTGCCAGCAGCTATTCCCGGTCACAGCCCCAGCATTTT. This codes for CASSYSRSQPQHF.

This clone was seen once. The genes are TRBV7-9 and TRBJ1-2; no clear D gene. The V gene's germline CDR1 is SEHNR and CDR2 FQNEAQ (reference sequence). Trimming left V 5 bases short and J 0 bases short, with 13 bases between. This CDR3 has 15 amino acids. The CDR3 region is CASSGVQHSNYGYTF. CDR3 coding DNA: TGTGCCAGCAGCGGGGTTCAGCATTCTAACTATGGCTACACCTTC. The full variable domain, rest sourced from reference TRBV7-9 and TRBJ1-2, is DTGVSQNPRHKITKRGQNVTFRCDPISEHNRLYWYRQTLGQGPEFLTYFQNEAQLEKSRLLSDRFSAERPKGSFSTLEIQRTEQGDSAMYLCASSGVQHSNYGYTFGSGTRLTVV.

This chain links TRBV9 with TRBJ2-7; 10 bases align to TRBD2. With 0 bases clipped from V and 4 bases from J, the junction kept 10 bases outside the gene matches. This CDR3 has 17 residues. Germline CDR1 SGDLS, CDR2 YYNGEE. Written as DNA, the CDR3 is TGTGCCAGCAGCGTAGTACCTCTAGCGGGAGAACCGTACGAGCAGTACTTC. Protein: CASSVVPLAGEPYEQYF.

This clone was counted once. The V and J genes are TRBV27 and TRBJ1-6; D is ambiguous. Germline V CDR1 and CDR2: MNHEY, SMNVEV (reference sequence). The V and J ends lost 3 bases and 8 bases respectively, with 23 bases between them. The CDR3 has 18 amino acids. In nucleotides, the CDR3 is TGTGCCAGCAGTTTCGTTGGGATGCTAAGGGAAATGGATTCACCCCTCCACTTT. It yields the protein CASSFVGMLREMDSPLHF.

The chain couples TRBV19 to TRBJ2-1; 10 bases line up with TRBD2. The V and J ends lost 3 bases and 7 bases, in that order; junction bases with no gene match: 6. The germline CDR1 and CDR2 sequences are LNHDA and SQIVND (reference sequence). CDR3 size: 15 residues. The CDR3 coding sequence is TGTGCCAGTAGTATTACGCCGGGACTAGCGAATGAGCAGTTCTTC. It yields the protein CASSITPGLANEQFF.

A single count supports this clone. The J gene is TRBJ1-4, the V gene TRBV2; D possibly corresponds to TRBD1 (5 bases). Germline CDR1 reads SNHLY; CDR2 reads FYNNEI. The CDR3 is 17 amino acids. The ends were cut back, 8 bases at V and 0 bases at J, with 19 bases in the middle. The CDR3 protein is CASANIERGATNEKLFF. CDR3 in DNA: TGTGCCAGCGCAAACATCGAACGGGGCGCAACTAATGAAAAACTGTTTTTT.

This clone showed up just once. The chain links TRBV7-9 to TRBJ2-3; 10 nucleotides align to TRBD1. V lost 2 bases and J lost 1; bases outside the gene matches: 9. CDR3 size: 18 residues. Germline V gene sequence: CDR1 SEHNR, CDR2 FQNEAQ (reference sequence). CDR3 loop: CASSLKVVGQGGTDTQYF. In DNA form, the CDR3 reads TGTGCCAGCAGCTTAAAAGTTGTCGGACAGGGGGGCACAGATACGCAGTATTTT.

The chain couples TRBV2 to TRBJ1-2; perhaps TRBD1 as D (6 bases). This CDR3 contains 12 residues. The germline CDR1 and CDR2 sequences are SNHLY and FYNNEI. Between the trimmed V and J ends, which lost 8 bases and 5 bases, there was a span of 12 bases. The CDR3 loop reads CASYRETYGYTF. The CDR3, as DNA: TGTGCCAGCTACAGGGAAACTTATGGCTACACCTTC.

V usage is TRBV6-5 and J usage is TRBJ2-5; D remains ambiguous. The CDR3 covers 12 residues. V dropped 2 bases and J dropped 9 bases, with 10 bases sitting between them. Per the germline V gene, CDR1 is MNHEY and CDR2 is SVGAGI. CDR3 in DNA: TGTGCCAGCAGTTACATCGGGTTCCCCCAGTACTTC. Translation gives CASSYIGFPQYF.

This rearrangement joins TRBV13 to TRBJ2-1; 8 nucleotides match TRBD2. The V and J ends lost 8 bases and 8 bases, in that order; junction bases with no gene match: 17. The germline CDR1 and CDR2 sequences are PRHDT and FYEKMQ (reference sequence). This CDR3 comprises 16 residues. CDR3 nucleotides: TGTGCCAGCGGACATAGTAGCGGGGCCCGTTTTGATGAGCAGTTCTTC. It translates to CASGHSSGARFDEQFF.

The chain couples TRBV28 to TRBJ2-7; TRBD1 or TRBD2 may be the D gene (5 bases each). Germline lookup yields CDR1 MDHEN and CDR2 SYDVKM. This CDR3 is built from 13 residues. Trimming removed 5 bases from V and 2 bases from J, with 10 bases in between. Written as DNA, the CDR3 is TGTGCCAGCAGTGACCAGGGAGCCTACGAGCAGTACTTC. This translates into CASSDQGAYEQYF.

V usage is TRBV27 and J usage is TRBJ2-7; D is perhaps TRBD1 or TRBD2 (5 bases each). V gave up 3 bases and J gave up 5 bases, with 14 bases separating them. Germline V CDR1 and CDR2: MNHEY, SMNVEV (reference sequence). CDR3 length: 14 residues. The CDR3 coding sequence is TGTGCCAGCAGTTTTCGGGGCGAGGACCACGAGCAGTACTTC. Amino acid sequence: CASSFRGEDHEQYF.